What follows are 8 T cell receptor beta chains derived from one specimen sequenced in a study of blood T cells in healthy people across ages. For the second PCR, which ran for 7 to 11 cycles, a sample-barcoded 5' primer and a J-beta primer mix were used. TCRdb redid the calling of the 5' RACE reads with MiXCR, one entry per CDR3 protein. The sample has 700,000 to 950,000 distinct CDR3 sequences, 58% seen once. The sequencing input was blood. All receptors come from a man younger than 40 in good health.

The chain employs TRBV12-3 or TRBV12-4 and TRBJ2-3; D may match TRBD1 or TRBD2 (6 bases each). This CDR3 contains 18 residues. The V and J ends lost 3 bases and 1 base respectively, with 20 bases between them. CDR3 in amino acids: CASSFEAGGAGRTDTQYF. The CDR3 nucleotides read TGTGCCAGCAGTTTTGAGGCCGGGGGCGCCGGACGCACAGATACGCAGTATTTT.

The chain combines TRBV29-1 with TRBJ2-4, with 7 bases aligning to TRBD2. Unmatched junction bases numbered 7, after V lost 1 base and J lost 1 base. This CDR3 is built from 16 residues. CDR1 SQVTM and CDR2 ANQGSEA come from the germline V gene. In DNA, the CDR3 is TGCAGCGTTGAAGGTGGGGGGGAGGATGCCAAAAACATTCAGTACTTC. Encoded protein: CSVEGGGEDAKNIQYF.

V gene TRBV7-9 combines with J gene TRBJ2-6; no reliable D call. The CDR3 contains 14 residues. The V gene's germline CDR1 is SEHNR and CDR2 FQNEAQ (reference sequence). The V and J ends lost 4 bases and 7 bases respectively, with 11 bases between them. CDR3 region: CASSSPVFANVLTF. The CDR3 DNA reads TGTGCCAGCAGCTCCCCCGTTTTTGCCAACGTCCTGACTTTC.

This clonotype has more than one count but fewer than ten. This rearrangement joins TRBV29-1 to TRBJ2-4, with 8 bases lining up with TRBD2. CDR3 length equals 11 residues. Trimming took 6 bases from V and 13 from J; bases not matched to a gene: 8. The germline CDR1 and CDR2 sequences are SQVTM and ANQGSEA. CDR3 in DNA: TGCAGCGTCCCCCGGGGGGGCAAGCAGTACTTC. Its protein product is CSVPRGGKQYF.

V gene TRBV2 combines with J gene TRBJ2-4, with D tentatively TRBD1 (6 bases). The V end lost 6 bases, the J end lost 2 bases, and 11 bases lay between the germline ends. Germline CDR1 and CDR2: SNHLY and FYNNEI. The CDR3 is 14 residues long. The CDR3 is CASRQGSTKNIQYF. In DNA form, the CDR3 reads TGTGCCAGCAGGCAGGGGTCTACCAAAAACATTCAGTACTTC.

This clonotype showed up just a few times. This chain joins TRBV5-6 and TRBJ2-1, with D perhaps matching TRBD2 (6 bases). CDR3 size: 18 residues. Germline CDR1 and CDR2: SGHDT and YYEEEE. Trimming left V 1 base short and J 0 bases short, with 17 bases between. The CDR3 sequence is CASSLIFSLATSYNEQFF. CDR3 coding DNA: TGTGCCAGCAGCTTGATTTTCTCCCTAGCGACCTCCTACAATGAGCAGTTCTTC.

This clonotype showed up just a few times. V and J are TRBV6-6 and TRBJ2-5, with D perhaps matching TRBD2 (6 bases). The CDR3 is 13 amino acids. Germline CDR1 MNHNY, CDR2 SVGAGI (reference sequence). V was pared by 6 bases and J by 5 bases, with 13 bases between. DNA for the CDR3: TGTGCCAGCAGCACGGACTATAGTGAGACCCAGTACTTC. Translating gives CASSTDYSETQYF.

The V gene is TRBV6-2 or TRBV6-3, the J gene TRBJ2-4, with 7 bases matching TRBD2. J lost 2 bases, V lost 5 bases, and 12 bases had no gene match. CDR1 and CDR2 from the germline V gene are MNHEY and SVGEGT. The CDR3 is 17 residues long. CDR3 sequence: CASSPMGLIGTKNIQYF. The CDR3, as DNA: TGTGCCAGCAGTCCAATGGGACTAATCGGGACCAAAAACATTCAGTACTTC.